This TCR beta chain appears in the sequencing data of a study of T cells in Graves' hyperthyroidism and ophthalmopathy. Study-wide results and caveats: The model foresaw ophthalmopathy a median roughly 6 months prior to onset. Most clonotypes that expanded in the thyroid above 0.001 also showed up in blood.

Template material for amplifying TCR beta CDR3 regions consisted of RNA transcripts. The primer set for the first-round RT-PCR of the TCR CDR3 was HTBI. TCRdb re-called the multiplex PCR reads through MiXCR, storing one row per CDR3 protein. The table has roughly 380,000 distinct CDR3 sequences, 15% to 20% seen once. This clonotype has only a few counts. Its antigen is not known. CDR1 and CDR2 (germline): LGHDT, YNNKEL (reference sequence). The CDR3 runs to 17 residues. V lost 0 bases, J lost 1 base, and 15 bases lay in between. V gene TRBV3-1 combines with J gene TRBJ2-5; D is undetermined. Source material: blood. The sequence derives from a woman aged 40 to 50 with Graves' ophthalmopathy. The CDR3 DNA follows: TGTGCCAGCAGCCAAGAGCCTCATTCCCGGCCCCAAGAGACCCAGTACTTC. Its protein is CASSQEPHSRPQETQYF.